Given below is one TCR beta chain in context. The junction differs from germline at one of its ends, possibly a read error. TCRdb keeps only in-frame clones here, not all; method: immunoSEQ multiplex PCR. The repertoire includes tens of thousands of clones, more than 65% of them detected once, and about 9.2% sits in the top ten. Germline CDR1 and CDR2: SGHNT and YYREEE (reference sequence). CDR3 size: 14 residues. This sample is part of a study of blood T cell repertoires in COVID-19. Study-wide background: The analysed material was cDNA or gDNA that came from T cells, B-cell-depleted T cells, or PBMCs.

Sequencing was done on a sample of peripheral blood. This receptor was taken from a man older than 75 with COVID-19, enrolled during active disease. This chain connects TRBV5-4 to TRBJ2-1, with 9 bases lining up with TRBD2. Here the CDR3 reads CASSLRTSEPPLVF. The CDR3 nucleotides are TGTGCCAGCAGCCTCCGGACTAGCGAGCCCCCTCTGGTCTTC. Variable domain in full (rest from reference TRBV5-4 and TRBJ2-1): ETGVTQSPTHLIKTRGQQVTLRCSSQSGHNTVSWYQQALGQGPQFIFQYYREEENGRGNFPPRFSGLQFPNYSSELNVNALELDDSALYLCASSLRTSEPPLVFGPGTRLTVL.